This T cell receptor beta chain was profiled in a study of blood T cell repertoires in COVID-19. Turning to the study itself: The study drew acute and convalescent COVID-19 samples from the United States, Italy and Spain. Sources were T cells, B-cell-depleted T cells, or PBMCs; the material itself was cDNA or gDNA.

Under the authors' procedure: Amplifying reference gene primers gave estimates of nucleated cell counts. TCRdb keeps only in-frame clones here, not all; method: immunoSEQ multiplex PCR. V, J and clone size were drawn from that table, and D and trimming were deduced from the DNA. This table holds about 160,000 clones, around 85% found once. The length of the CDR3 is 16 residues. V lost 2 bases, J lost 6 bases, and 14 bases lay in between. Germline V gives CDR1 SGHTA, CDR2 FQGNSA. The sequence derives from a human donor with acute or convalescent COVID-19. The donor label of this sample is uncertain. The source material was peripheral blood. The chain links TRBV7-2 to TRBJ1-6; no clear D gene. CDR3: CASSLRQPPGNSPLHF. The CDR3 bases are TGTGCCAGCAGCTTAAGGCAGCCGCCGGGTAATTCACCCCTCCACTTT.